These 26 T cell receptor beta chains share one sample of origin, sequenced in a study of shared clonotypes between healthy human individuals. Naive CD8 cells were CD45RO-negative, positively selected for CCR7, excluding terminally differentiated effector memory CD45RA+ cells. The data were produced by immunoSEQ multiplex PCR, yet TCRdb's version contains in-frame clones alone and is incomplete. The sample gives about 2 million clones, less than 95% of which show up once; around 1.1% is in the top ten. Sequencing was done on a sample of naive CD8+ T cells sorted from blood. The receptors shown here come from a young man in good health.

The genes are TRBV7-3 and TRBJ1-2; D is perhaps TRBD1 (6 bases). Germline V gene sequence: CDR1 SGHTA, CDR2 FQGTGA. V was clipped by 5 bases and J by 6 bases, with 22 bases between them. The CDR3 runs 16 residues. The CDR3 DNA reads TGTGCCAGCAGCCCTACGAAGGGGGTGGACTGGGATGGCTACACCTTC. Residues: CASSPTKGVDWDGYTF.

The chain couples TRBV11-2 to TRBJ2-5, with TRBD1 matching 11 bases. With V trimmed by 0 bases and J by 5 bases, 5 bases remained unmatched. Germline CDR1 reads SGHAT; CDR2 reads FQNNGV. The CDR3 contains 16 residues. For the CDR3, the DNA is TGTGCCAGCAGCTTAGAGGGACAGGGGGGAGAGGAGACCCAGTACTTC. Translated, it gives CASSLEGQGGEETQYF.

The CDR3 is CASSVSGELFF. The DNA for the CDR3 is TGTGCCAGCAGTGTATCCGGGGAGCTGTTTTTT. This chain uses TRBV28 with TRBJ2-2; D is unresolved. Germline V gene sequence: CDR1 MDHEN, CDR2 SYDVKM. Trimming shortened V by 5 bases and J by 6 bases, and 4 bases separated the two germline ends. The CDR3 has 11 amino acids. Complete variable domain (other parts from reference TRBV28 and TRBJ2-2): DVKVTQSSRYLVKRTGEKVFLECVQDMDHENMFWYRQDPGLGLRLIYFSYDVKMKEKGDIPEGYSVSREKKERFSLILESASTNQTSMYLCASSVSGELFFGEGSRLTVL.

CDR3 nucleotide sequence: TGTGCCAGCAGCTTAGCTGGGACAGGGAAGGGCTACACCTTC. Translating it yields CASSLAGTGKGYTF. The genes are TRBV7-9 and TRBJ1-2; the match to TRBD1 covers 9 bases. The junction had 4 bases not matched to a gene; V was cut back by 0 bases and J by 8 bases. The CDR3 consists of 14 residues. The germline V gene encodes CDR1 SEHNR and CDR2 FQNEAQ (reference sequence).

The J gene is TRBJ1-2, the V gene TRBV7-9, with TRBD1 as a possible D gene (5 bases). The germline gives CDR1 SEHNR, CDR2 FQNEAQ (reference sequence). The germline V and J ends were trimmed by 5 bases and 0 bases, with 13 bases remaining between them. The CDR3 has 15 residues. CDR3 amino acids: CASSPLMDTNYGYTF. The CDR3 coding sequence is TGTGCCAGCAGCCCGTTGATGGACACTAACTATGGCTACACCTTC.

The rearrangement links TRBV28 to TRBJ2-7; 7 positions agree with TRBD2. V gave up 0 bases and J gave up 2 bases; unmatched junction bases: 13. Germline CDR1 is MDHEN and CDR2 is SYDVKM. This CDR3 region has 18 residues. The CDR3 nucleotides are TGTGCCAGCAGTTTATGGCCTTCCGTCGCGGGGGAGGCCTACGAGCAGTACTTC. It is translated as CASSLWPSVAGEAYEQYF.

In this sample, this clone turned up once. CDR3 loop: CASSLSLYQPQHF. CDR3 sequence (DNA): TGTGCCAGCAGTTTATCATTGTATCAGCCCCAGCATTTT. The rearrangement uses TRBV27 and TRBJ1-5; the D is unclear. CDR1 is MNHEY, CDR2 SMNVEV, per germline (reference sequence). The CDR3 runs 13 residues. The V end was cut by 0 bases, the J end by 5 bases, with 5 bases between.

On this clone: The sample carries other DNA sequences with the same CDR3. This chain connects TRBV9 to TRBJ2-7; TRBD2 might be the D (5 bases). The V gene lost 0 bases and the J gene lost 1 base, with 8 bases spanning the gap. This CDR3 is built from 14 residues. Germline V gene sequence: CDR1 SGDLS, CDR2 YYNGEE. The CDR3 bases are TGTGCCAGCAGCGTAGATCCGGGATCCTACGAGCAGTACTTC. This translates into CASSVDPGSYEQYF.

The rearrangement links TRBV27 to TRBJ2-1; possibly TRBD1 or TRBD2 for D (5 bases each). The CDR3 covers 15 residues. The V and J ends lost 2 bases and 4 bases respectively, with 12 bases between them. Germline values: CDR1 MNHEY, CDR2 SMNVEV (reference sequence). The CDR3 spells CASSLTGLRYNEQFF. CDR3 in DNA: TGTGCCAGCAGTTTAACGGGGCTACGTTACAATGAGCAGTTCTTC.

The rearrangement links TRBV4-1 to TRBJ2-2; the D is unclear. CDR3 length: 14 residues. Trimming pared 3 bases from V and 0 bases from J, leaving 5 bases between. Germline V gene data show CDR1 as MGHRA and CDR2 as YSYEKL. The CDR3 spells CASSHEANTGELFF. The DNA of the CDR3 is TGCGCCAGCAGCCACGAAGCGAACACCGGGGAGCTGTTTTTT.

The chain couples TRBV6-5 to TRBJ1-2; D remains ambiguous. Trimming left V 0 bases short and J 3 bases short, with 8 bases between. The CDR3 length is 14 residues. Germline CDR1 reads MNHEY; CDR2 reads SVGAGI. CDR3 sequence (DNA): TGTGCCAGCAGTTACTCCAGCTCTGACTATGGCTACACCTTC. Residues: CASSYSSSDYGYTF.

This clone appeared a single time. CDR3 region: CASSQGEGNEQFF. CDR3 DNA sequence: TGCGCCAGCAGCCAAGGGGAGGGGAATGAGCAGTTCTTC. The chain uses TRBV4-1 and TRBJ2-1, with 7 bases aligning to TRBD2. CDR1 MGHRA and CDR2 YSYEKL come from the germline V gene. V shed 1 base and J 7 bases; nucleotides not matched to a gene: 1. CDR3 length: 13 residues.

The chain is built from TRBV5-4 and TRBJ2-3; 7 bases line up with TRBD2. This CDR3 has 17 residues. CDR1 is SGHNT and CDR2 is YYREEE in the germline V gene (reference sequence). Trimming removed 4 bases from V and 1 base from J; junction bases left unmatched: 12. The CDR3, as DNA: TGTGCCAGCAGCGATGTGAGCGGGATGTTAGGCACAGATACGCAGTATTTT. Translated: CASSDVSGMLGTDTQYF.

The chain joins TRBV4-3 to TRBJ1-1; D unresolved. The CDR3 runs 18 residues. Germline-derived CDR1 and CDR2 are LGHNA and YSLEER. V shed 2 bases and J shed 0 bases, with 19 bases lying between them. CDR3 nucleotides: TGCGCCAGCAGCCAATTTCGAGGGAGCGGTGGGATGAACACTGAAGCTTTCTTT. Its translation is CASSQFRGSGGMNTEAFF.

The V call is TRBV2, the J call TRBJ2-3, with TRBD1 identical over 7 bases. The CDR3 length is 12 residues. Germline-derived CDR1 and CDR2 are SNHLY and FYNNEI. V shed 9 bases, J shed 3 bases, and the junction held 3 bases outside the gene matches. The CDR3 region has the DNA TGTGCCAGAACAGGGGATACAGATACGCAGTATTTT. Its protein product is CARTGDTDTQYF. The full variable domain, completed using reference TRBV2 and TRBJ2-3, is EPEVTQTPSHQVTQMGQEVILRCVPISNHLYFYWYRQILGQKVEFLVSFYNNEISEKSEIFDDQFSVERPDGSNFTLKIRSTKLEDSAMYFCARTGDTDTQYFGPGTRLTVL.

The chain combines TRBV28 with TRBJ1-4; possibly TRBD1 for D (5 bases). Per the germline V gene, CDR1 is MDHEN and CDR2 is SYDVKM. The CDR3 contains 15 residues. Trimming left V 5 bases short and J 7 bases short, with 17 bases between. CDR3 in amino acids: CASSPLGGIIEKLFF. The CDR3 DNA reads as TGTGCCAGCAGTCCCCTCGGGGGGATTATTGAAAAACTGTTTTTT.

The chain has TRBV28 and TRBJ1-5; perhaps TRBD1 as D (6 bases). Germline-derived CDR1 and CDR2 are MDHEN and SYDVKM. This CDR3 has 14 residues. The V end was cut by 9 bases, the J end by 2 bases, with 14 bases between. CDR3 residues: CASGRGGGNQPQHF. CDR3 DNA: TGTGCCAGTGGGCGAGGGGGAGGCAATCAGCCCCAGCATTTT.

This chain links TRBV30 with TRBJ2-3; 8 positions agree with TRBD1. Germline-derived CDR1 and CDR2 are GTSNPN and SVGIG (reference sequence). This CDR3 is 14 amino acids long. Trimming at V came to 2 bases and at J to 1 base, leaving 2 bases not matched to a gene. The DNA for the CDR3 is TGTGCCTGGAGTCAGACAGGGGGCACAGATACGCAGTATTTT. Protein: CAWSQTGGTDTQYF.

On this clone: This same CDR3 is encoded by further DNA sequences in the sample. The V gene is TRBV27, the J gene TRBJ2-3; D tentatively reads TRBD1 or TRBD2 (5 bases each). This CDR3 comprises 14 residues. V was clipped by 5 bases and J by 0 bases, with 9 bases between them. Germline V gene sequence: CDR1 MNHEY, CDR2 SMNVEV (reference sequence). CDR3 DNA: TGTGCCAGCAGTCCTTGGGACAGCACAGATACGCAGTATTTT. This codes for CASSPWDSTDTQYF.

This clone has just one count. The J gene is TRBJ1-2, the V gene TRBV27; the D gene is possibly TRBD1 (5 bases). CDR1 is MNHEY, CDR2 SMNVEV, per germline (reference sequence). The CDR3 is 14 residues long. Trimming removed 5 bases at V and 3 bases at J, with 13 bases between. The CDR3 DNA reads TGTGCCAGCAGTCCTTATCTAGGGGACTATGGCTACACCTTC. Translation gives CASSPYLGDYGYTF.

This chain links TRBV27 with TRBJ2-1; 7 bases map to TRBD2. Germline V gives CDR1 MNHEY, CDR2 SMNVEV (reference sequence). The CDR3 has 15 residues. The J segment lost 3 bases and the V segment lost 3 bases, leaving 5 bases of the junction unmatched. The CDR3 DNA sequence: TGTGCCAGCAGTTTTAAAGCGGGACTCTACAATGAGCAGTTCTTC. This codes for CASSFKAGLYNEQFF.

The chain is built from TRBV7-2 and TRBJ2-7; 7 nucleotides match TRBD2. Germline CDR1 SGHTA, CDR2 FQGNSA. V shed 1 base, J shed 0 bases, and the junction held 6 bases outside the gene matches. The CDR3 loop spans 16 amino acids. Written as DNA, the CDR3 is TGTGCCAGCAGCTTAGGGCTCCGGGACTACTCCTACGAGCAGTACTTC. Protein sequence: CASSLGLRDYSYEQYF.

Comment on this clone: Other DNA sequences in this specimen translate into the identical CDR3. The chain is built from TRBV2 and TRBJ1-5; D not certain. The CDR3 has 12 amino acids. Germline V gene data show CDR1 as SNHLY and CDR2 as FYNNEI. Trimming removed 4 bases from V and 2 bases from J, with 3 bases in between. The CDR3 bases are TGTGCCAGCAGTGGGGGCAATCAGCCCCAGCATTTT. It encodes CASSGGNQPQHF.

This clone was counted once. The V call is TRBV6-1, the J call TRBJ2-7, with a possible D match to TRBD2 (6 bases). Germline V gives CDR1 MNHNS, CDR2 SASEGT. The CDR3 extends over 14 amino acids. V lost 10 bases and J lost 0, with 16 bases in between. CDR3 sequence reads: CATAEDGSSYEQYF. CDR3 bases: TGTGCCACCGCCGAAGACGGGAGCTCCTACGAGCAGTACTTC.

The rearrangement uses TRBV7-6 and TRBJ2-1, with 12 bases that match TRBD2. Germline V gene lookup returns CDR1 SGHVS and CDR2 FNYEAQ. V dropped 4 bases and J dropped 2; count of bases not matched to a gene: 0. The CDR3 sequence is 15 residues long. The CDR3 spells CASSSSGGAYNEQFF. In nucleotides, the CDR3 is TGTGCCAGCAGCTCTAGCGGGGGGGCCTACAATGAGCAGTTCTTC.

The V and J genes are TRBV6-6 and TRBJ1-2; D gene ambiguous. CDR1 MNHNY and CDR2 SVGAGI come from the germline V gene (reference sequence). This CDR3 is built from 11 residues. The ends were cut back, 7 bases at V and 7 bases at J, with 10 bases in the middle. The CDR3, as DNA: TGTGCCAGCACCGACCGACCTGGCTACACCTTC. Protein: CASTDRPGYTF.